Here is one T cell receptor beta chain with its context. Its cognate antigen is unknown. This sample stems from a study of CD8 T cells in ankylosing spondylitis. Findings and caveats of the study: Disease-linked clones bore a CD8+ phenotype, appearing relatively rarely in peripheral blood. Previously reported in reactive arthritis synovial fluid and blood were some of the motif variants. Clones linked to disease were reported to show significant enrichment in matched ankylosing spondylitis synovial fluid.

This CDR3 is 11 amino acids long. Germline V gives CDR1 SQVTM, CDR2 ANQGSEA. The V end was cut by 4 bases, the J end by 3 bases, with 6 bases between. Libraries of TCR beta came from quantitative 5'-RACE with molecular barcodes. TCRdb processed the 5' RACE reads anew with MiXCR; each CDR3 protein has one entry. The sample contains 200,000 or so distinct CDR3 sequences, roughly 18% of which appear only once. This sequence was found in a male donor aged 10-35 years with ankylosing spondylitis or in good health (not recorded which). The specimen was blood, either unsorted or a sorted T cell fraction (not recorded which). V gene TRBV29-1 combines with J gene TRBJ1-1; D unresolved. The CDR3 DNA reads as TGCAGCGTTGTCGGGGACACTGAAGCTTTCTTT. Protein sequence: CSVVGDTEAFF.